The clone carrying this T cell receptor beta chain was seen once. The V gene's germline CDR1 is KGHSH and CDR2 LQKENI. Trimming took 3 bases from V and 4 from J, leaving 12 bases between them. There are 14 residues in the CDR3. This entry belongs to a study of blood T cell repertoires in COVID-19. On the study more broadly: Sites in the United States, Italy and Spain provided acute and convalescent COVID-19 samples.

Sequenced by immunoSEQ multiplex PCR; TCRdb stores in-frame clones only, minus some. Of around 160,000 clones in the sample, 85% to 95% are singletons; the top ten hold roughly 2%. The chain links TRBV18 to TRBJ1-1; D is undetermined. This clonotype was sampled from a woman in her fifties or sixties with COVID-19, enrolled during active disease. Sequences were obtained from peripheral blood. The CDR3 spells CASSPTVAGTEAFF. CDR3 sequence (DNA): TGTGCCAGCTCACCTACAGTTGCGGGCACTGAAGCTTTCTTT.